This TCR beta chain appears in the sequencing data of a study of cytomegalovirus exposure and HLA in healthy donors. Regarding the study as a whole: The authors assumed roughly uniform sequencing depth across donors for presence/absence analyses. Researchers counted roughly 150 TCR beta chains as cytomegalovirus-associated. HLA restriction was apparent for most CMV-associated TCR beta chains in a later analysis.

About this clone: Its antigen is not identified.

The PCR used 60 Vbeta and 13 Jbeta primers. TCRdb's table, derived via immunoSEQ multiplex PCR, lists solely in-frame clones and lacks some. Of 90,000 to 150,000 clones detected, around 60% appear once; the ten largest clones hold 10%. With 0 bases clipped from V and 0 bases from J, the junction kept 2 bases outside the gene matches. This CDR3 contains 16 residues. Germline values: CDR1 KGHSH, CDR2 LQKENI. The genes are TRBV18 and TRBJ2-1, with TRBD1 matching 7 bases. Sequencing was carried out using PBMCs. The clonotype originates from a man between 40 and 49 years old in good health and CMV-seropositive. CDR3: CASSPPGQSSYNEQFF. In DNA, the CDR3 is TGTGCCAGCTCACCACCGGGACAGAGCTCCTACAATGAGCAGTTCTTC.